This entry is about one TCR beta chain. The data are from a study of T cell changes during pregnancy in multiple sclerosis. Germline V gene sequence: CDR1 SGHNT, CDR2 YYREEE (reference sequence). The CDR3 is 17 residues long. The ends lost 1 base at V and 6 bases at J; junction bases unmatched: 9. Sequencing used immunoSEQ multiplex PCR; TCRdb keeps in-frame clones, though not all of them. The sample has roughly 38,000 clones, around nine tenths seen once. The sequenced sample was CD4+ T cells from peripheral blood mononuclear cells, obtained in the second trimester of pregnancy. The V and J genes are TRBV5-4 and TRBJ2-3, with 12 bases identical to TRBD2. The receptor comes from a female donor in good health, enrolled as a control in a pregnancy study. The chain's CDR3 is CASSLPGLAGQWDTQYF. DNA for the CDR3: TGTGCCAGCAGCTTGCCGGGACTAGCGGGTCAATGGGATACGCAGTATTTT.